A selection of T cell receptor beta chains follows, all from one sample in a study of blood T cells in healthy people across ages. TCRdb redid the calling of the 5' RACE reads with MiXCR, one entry per CDR3 protein. The sample has about 540,000 distinct CDR3 sequences, 24% seen once. This same sample was also part of a study on T cells of mothers and their children.

Sequences were obtained from blood. The receptors come from a boy aged 5 to 17 in good health. Each CDR3 is given with its conserved first and last residue. A D gene is named only where the DNA matches it firmly. The listing skips clone size in some rows; elsewhere it reads once, few, many or a size class.

d_call: TRBD1
j_call: TRBJ1-2
v_call: TRBV5-5
clone_size: few
cdr3_nt: TGTGCCAGCAACCCGACCAGGGGGGCAACCTATGGCTACACCTTC
cdr3_aa: CASNPTRGATYGYTF

d_call: .
j_call: TRBJ2-1
v_call: TRBV4-1
clone_size: .
cdr3_nt: TGCGCCAGCAACGACGTACAGGGACCCACACCGTACTTC
cdr3_aa: CASNDVQGPTPYF

d_call: .
j_call: TRBJ1-1
v_call: TRBV27
clone_size: few
cdr3_nt: TGTGCCAGCAGTTCGGGACTGAGCAACACTGAAGCTTTCTTT
cdr3_aa: CASSSGLSNTEAFF

d_call: .
j_call: TRBJ2-3
v_call: TRBV4-3
clone_size: .
cdr3_nt: TGCGCCAGCAGCCAAGATTTAACTTCATGGCCCACAGATACGCAGTATTTT
cdr3_aa: CASSQDLTSWPTDTQYF

d_call: .
j_call: TRBJ2-5
v_call: TRBV7-2
clone_size: .
cdr3_nt: TGTGCCAGCAGCTTCATGTCCCGCGTGGAGACCCAGTACTTC
cdr3_aa: CASSFMSRVETQYF

d_call: .
j_call: TRBJ2-5
v_call: TRBV4-3
clone_size: .
cdr3_nt: TGCGCCAGCAGCCAAGATTGGGGCGCAACCTCCACGGAGACCCAGTACTTC
cdr3_aa: CASSQDWGATSTETQYF

d_call: .
j_call: TRBJ2-7
v_call: TRBV10-3
clone_size: .
cdr3_nt: TGTGCCAGTACCGGGACAAGCTCCTACGAGCAGTACTTC
cdr3_aa: CASTGTSSYEQYF

d_call: .
j_call: TRBJ2-1
v_call: TRBV2
clone_size: .
cdr3_nt: TGTGCCAGCAGCGCTCTGGACGGTGAAGTCTACAATGAGCAGTTCTTC
cdr3_aa: CASSALDGEVYNEQFF

d_call: TRBD1
j_call: TRBJ1-2
v_call: TRBV7-2
clone_size: .
cdr3_nt: TGTGCCAGCAGCTATTACCCGACAGGGAACTATGGCTACACCTTC
cdr3_aa: CASSYYPTGNYGYTF

d_call: .
j_call: TRBJ2-5
v_call: TRBV14
clone_size: few
cdr3_nt: TGTGCCAGCAGCCAAAGTTGGGATTCGAGAGAGACCCAGTACTTC
cdr3_aa: CASSQSWDSRETQYF

d_call: TRBD2
j_call: TRBJ2-4
v_call: TRBV5-1
clone_size: .
cdr3_nt: TGCGCCAGCAGCTTGGCCGAAGGGACTAGCGGGAGTGGGCTAGCCAAAAACATTCAGTACTTC
cdr3_aa: CASSLAEGTSGSGLAKNIQYF

d_call: .
j_call: TRBJ2-5
v_call: TRBV7-2
clone_size: .
cdr3_nt: TGTGCCAGCAGCTCCAGCAGGGAAGAGACCCAGTACTTC
cdr3_aa: CASSSSREETQYF

d_call: .
j_call: TRBJ2-6
v_call: TRBV3-1
clone_size: .
cdr3_nt: TGTGCCAGCGGGTTGGGCGGGGCGAGCTCTGGGGCCAACGTCCTGACTTTC
cdr3_aa: CASGLGGASSGANVLTF

d_call: TRBD1
j_call: TRBJ2-1
v_call: TRBV23-1
clone_size: .
cdr3_nt: TGCGCCAGCAGTCAAGGGGACAGGGTTCCCCATGAGCAGTTCTTC
cdr3_aa: CASSQGDRVPHEQFF

d_call: TRBD1
j_call: TRBJ1-3
v_call: TRBV13
clone_size: .
cdr3_nt: TGTGCCAGCAGCTTCCGGGACAGGGTTTTTGGAAACACCATATATTTT
cdr3_aa: CASSFRDRVFGNTIYF

d_call: TRBD1
j_call: TRBJ2-7
v_call: TRBV28
clone_size: .
cdr3_nt: TGTGCCAGCAGCTCCGGGACAGCCAACTACGAGCAGTACTTC
cdr3_aa: CASSSGTANYEQYF